This passage covers 26 T cell receptor beta chains from one sample sequenced in a study of blood T cell repertoires in COVID-19. The method was immunoSEQ multiplex PCR; TCRdb's version includes in-frame clones alone and lacks a portion of them. The sample consists of 250,000 or so clones, more than 80% of them appearing once. What was sequenced was PBMCs or T cells enriched from blood (not recorded which). The receptors were sampled from a woman in her 30s with acute COVID-19.

This chain links TRBV28 with TRBJ1-3; D is uncertain. Germline assignment: CDR1 MDHEN and CDR2 SYDVKM. The length of the CDR3 is 14 residues. The V gene lost 6 bases and the J gene lost 4 bases, with 13 bases spanning the gap. Here the CDR3 DNA reads TGTGCCAGCAGCGAACCTCGTGCGGGAAACACCATATATTTT. Its translation: CASSEPRAGNTIYF.

This clone was counted only a few times. The rearrangement uses TRBV9 and TRBJ2-1; D gene uncertain. This CDR3 spans 14 amino acids. The V and J ends lost 4 bases and 5 bases respectively, with 13 bases between them. Germline assignment: CDR1 SGDLS and CDR2 YYNGEE. Here the CDR3 DNA reads TGTGCCAGCAGCTCTACCGGGTCGGACAATGAGCAGTTCTTC. Protein product: CASSSTGSDNEQFF.

V and J are TRBV19 and TRBJ1-5; D gene unclear. CDR1 LNHDA and CDR2 SQIVND come from the germline V gene (reference sequence). V was shortened by 2 bases and J by 5 bases, with 13 bases between the two germline ends. The CDR3 covers 15 residues. In nucleotides, the CDR3 is TGTGCCAGTAGTATACCAGGAGGCCTCGATCAGCCCCAGCATTTT. It encodes CASSIPGGLDQPQHF.

The chain has TRBV19 and TRBJ1-5; D is ambiguous. Germline values: CDR1 LNHDA, CDR2 SQIVND (reference sequence). The CDR3 sequence is 14 residues long. Trimming removed 6 bases from V and 4 bases from J, with 13 bases in between. In DNA, the CDR3 is TGTGCCAGTAGGAGCGGGCGGGAAAATCAGCCCCAGCATTTT. It specifies CASRSGRENQPQHF.

The V call is TRBV9, the J call TRBJ2-7; D might be TRBD2 (5 bases). The germline gives CDR1 SGDLS, CDR2 YYNGEE. V was shortened by 4 bases and J by 7 bases, with 21 bases between the two germline ends. The CDR3 spans 15 residues. CDR3 protein: CASSPQLEGQGEQYF. The CDR3 bases are TGTGCCAGCAGCCCCCAGCTCGAGGGCCAAGGTGAGCAGTACTTC.

The rearrangement joins TRBV28 to TRBJ2-2; TRBD2 matches 10 bases. The CDR3 runs to 16 residues. The germline V gene has CDR1 MDHEN and CDR2 SYDVKM. V shed 5 bases and J 4 bases; nucleotides not matched to a gene: 7. The CDR3 DNA reads as TGTGCCAGCAGTCTACCGGGACTAGCGACCACCGGGGAGCTGTTTTTT. Translated, it gives CASSLPGLATTGELFF.

The rearrangement joins TRBV7-9 to TRBJ1-2, with D perhaps matching TRBD1 (6 bases). The CDR3 covers 14 residues. Trimming removed 5 bases from V and 1 base from J, with 11 bases in between. Germline CDR1 reads SEHNR; CDR2 reads FQNEAQ (reference sequence). CDR3 sequence reads: CASSQGSGNYGYTF. CDR3 DNA: TGTGCCAGCAGCCAGGGGAGTGGTAACTATGGCTACACCTTC.

This clone has a single count. The chain has TRBV5-8 and TRBJ1-5; TRBD1 matches 9 bases. The CDR3 runs to 14 residues. J lost 11 bases, V lost 4 bases, and 10 bases had no gene match. Germline V lookup: CDR1 SGHTS, CDR2 YDEGEE. The CDR3, as DNA: TGTGCCAGCAGCCCCCGGGACAGGGATGTGTCCCAGCATTTT. Its translation is CASSPRDRDVSQHF.

The gene calls are TRBV11-2 and TRBJ2-7, with a tentative D call TRBD2 (6 bases). Germline values: CDR1 SGHAT, CDR2 FQNNGV. CDR3 size: 14 residues. Trimming removed 11 bases from V and 1 base from J, with 18 bases in between. The CDR3 sequence is CASSSPRDSYEQYF. The DNA of the CDR3 is TGTGCCTCCTCGTCCCCGCGGGATTCCTACGAGCAGTACTTC.

The chain combines TRBV7-6 with TRBJ1-2; the match to TRBD1 covers 7 bases. The CDR3 is made up of 17 amino acids. Germline V lookup: CDR1 SGHVS, CDR2 FNYEAQ. The J segment lost 0 bases and the V segment lost 2 bases, leaving 9 bases of the junction unmatched. CDR3 sequence reads: CASSLSLGQTTNYGYTF. Here the CDR3 DNA reads TGTGCCAGCAGCTTAAGTCTGGGACAGACTACTAACTATGGCTACACCTTC.

The chain recombines TRBV18 with TRBJ1-5, with TRBD1 matching 9 bases. Trimming cost V 0 bases and J 4 bases; bases outside gene matches: 7. The CDR3 spans 17 residues. Germline CDR1 is KGHSH and CDR2 is LQKENI. The CDR3 DNA reads as TGTGCCAGCTCACCACCTTCCGGGACAGGGCAAAATCAGCCCCAGCATTTT. Its protein is CASSPPSGTGQNQPQHF.

The V gene is TRBV7-3, the J gene TRBJ2-1; 14 positions match TRBD2. Germline V gene data show CDR1 as SGHTA and CDR2 as FQGTGA. The V and J ends lost 5 bases and 6 bases, in that order; junction bases with no gene match: 12. This CDR3 comprises 18 residues. The CDR3 here is CASSTRTSGGTPSNEQFF. In DNA, the CDR3 is TGTGCCAGCAGCACGCGGACTAGCGGGGGGACCCCATCCAATGAGCAGTTCTTC.

The rearrangement joins TRBV28 to TRBJ1-1, with D possibly being TRBD1 (6 bases). The CDR3 totals 13 residues. CDR1 is MDHEN and CDR2 is SYDVKM in the germline V gene. The V end was cut by 3 bases, the J end by 7 bases, with 12 bases between. In DNA, the CDR3 is TGTGCCAGCAGTTTTTCAGGGGTTAATGAAGCTTTCTTT. Amino acids: CASSFSGVNEAFF.

The CDR3 spells CATSSDEGLLHNIQYF. In DNA, the CDR3 is TGTGCCACCAGCAGCGACGAGGGTTTACTACACAACATTCAGTACTTC. The J gene is TRBJ2-4, the V gene TRBV15; possibly TRBD2 for D (5 bases). Germline assignment: CDR1 LNHNV and CDR2 YYDKDF (reference sequence). CDR3 length equals 16 residues. Trimming left V 3 bases short and J 7 bases short, with 19 bases between.

The chain employs TRBV6-5 and TRBJ1-1; D might be TRBD1 (5 bases). CDR1 MNHEY and CDR2 SVGAGI come from the germline V gene. This CDR3 region has 10 residues. Trimming stripped 6 bases from V and 6 bases from J, with 5 bases between. CDR3 region: CASRGAEAFF. The CDR3 DNA reads TGTGCCAGCAGAGGGGCTGAAGCTTTCTTT.

The rearrangement links TRBV12-3 or TRBV12-4 to TRBJ2-5, with D possibly being TRBD2 (5 bases). Trimming removed 7 bases at V and 5 bases at J, with 11 bases between. This CDR3 is 12 amino acids long. CDR3 in amino acids: CASTRGPETQYF. The CDR3, as DNA: TGTGCCAGCACCCGGGGTCCTGAGACCCAGTACTTC.

The rearrangement links TRBV28 to TRBJ1-6; 8 nucleotides agree with TRBD1. The CDR3 spans 18 residues. CDR1 MDHEN and CDR2 SYDVKM come from the germline V gene. The V segment lost 6 bases and the J segment 0 bases; nucleotides outside the gene matches: 10. The CDR3: CASRRTRQGSSYNSPLHF. The CDR3 region has the DNA TGTGCCAGCAGGAGGACACGACAGGGGAGCTCCTATAATTCACCCCTCCACTTT. The full variable domain, its missing parts supplied by reference TRBV28 and TRBJ1-6, is DVKVTQSSRYLVKRTGEKVFLECVQDMDHENMFWYRQDPGLGLRLIYFSYDVKMKEKGDIPEGYSVSREKKERFSLILESASTNQTSMYLCASRRTRQGSSYNSPLHFGNGTRLTVT.

The V gene is TRBV7-2, the J gene TRBJ2-1; possible D gene TRBD2, 5 bases. Trimming left V 1 base short and J 5 bases short, with 9 bases between. The CDR3 consists of 14 residues. Germline V gene sequence: CDR1 SGHTA, CDR2 FQGNSA. The DNA of the CDR3 is TGTGCCAGCAGCTTAGGGCCGGGAAACAATGAGCAGTTCTTC. Its protein product is CASSLGPGNNEQFF.

This chain connects TRBV5-8 to TRBJ1-5; D might be TRBD1 (5 bases). There are 16 residues in the CDR3. CDR1 is SGHTS, CDR2 YDEGEE, per germline. Trimming pared 0 bases from V and 1 base from J, leaving 11 bases between. CDR3 protein: CASSLGVGGSNQPQHF. CDR3 in DNA: TGTGCCAGCAGCTTGGGGGTCGGGGGGAGCAATCAGCCCCAGCATTTT.

In its sample, this clone was seen a few times. V gene TRBV10-3 combines with J gene TRBJ1-5; 7 bases map to TRBD1. The V gene's germline CDR1 is ENHRY and CDR2 SYGVKD. V trimming: 4 bases; J trimming: 5 bases; junction bases outside the gene matches: 5. The CDR3 length is 14 residues. The CDR3 DNA reads as TGTGCCATCAGTGGGGACAGTTCCGATCAGCCCCAGCATTTT. This gives the protein CAISGDSSDQPQHF.

The chain combines TRBV4-2 with TRBJ1-2; weak D call: TRBD1 (5 bases). The germline gives CDR1 LGHNA, CDR2 YNFKEQ. V gave up 0 bases and J gave up 4 bases, with 18 bases separating them. The CDR3 is 17 amino acids. The CDR3 spells CASSQETSGGLSYGYTF. The CDR3 DNA sequence: TGTGCCAGCAGCCAAGAAACCTCGGGGGGTTTAAGCTATGGCTACACCTTC.

This chain uses TRBV29-1 with TRBJ2-7; D gene ambiguous. The V gene lost 3 bases and the J gene lost 5 bases, with 17 bases spanning the gap. Germline values: CDR1 SQVTM, CDR2 ANQGSEA. The CDR3 extends over 14 amino acids. CDR3 sequence: CSVEGQSKANEQYF. As DNA, the CDR3 is TGCAGCGTTGAGGGCCAGTCAAAGGCCAACGAGCAGTACTTC.

The rearrangement joins TRBV30 to TRBJ2-1; 10 nucleotides agree with TRBD2. This CDR3 has 14 residues. Per the germline V gene, CDR1 is GTSNPN and CDR2 is SVGIG (reference sequence). Unmatched junction bases numbered 5, after V lost 2 bases and J lost 7 bases. The chain's CDR3 is CAWSLMTSGNEQFF. The CDR3 DNA is TGTGCCTGGAGTTTGATGACTAGCGGGAATGAGCAGTTCTTC. Variable domain in full (rest from reference TRBV30 and TRBJ2-1): SQTIHQWPATLVQPVGSPLSLECTVEGTSNPNLYWYRQAAGRGLQLLFYSVGIGQISSEVPQNLSASRPQDRQFILSSKKLLLSDSGFYLCAWSLMTSGNEQFFGPGTRLTVL.

A single count supports this clone. The rearrangement joins TRBV4-2 to TRBJ2-1, with TRBD2 matching over 13 bases. V shed 0 bases, J shed 8 bases, and the junction held 13 bases outside the gene matches. The CDR3 extends over 19 amino acids. CDR1 is LGHNA, CDR2 YNFKEQ, per germline. The CDR3 DNA reads TGTGCCAGCAGCCAAGATCTGCCGGGACTAGCGGGAAAATTTCATGAGCAGTTCTTC. This codes for CASSQDLPGLAGKFHEQFF.

This clone was detected a few times. The chain couples TRBV19 to TRBJ1-1; D not resolved. This CDR3 comprises 12 residues. The germline gives CDR1 LNHDA, CDR2 SQIVND (reference sequence). Trimming removed 5 bases at V and 3 bases at J, with 7 bases between. The DNA of the CDR3 is TGTGCCAGTAGTGTGTCGTACACTGAAGCTTTCTTT. This sequence encodes CASSVSYTEAFF.

This chain uses TRBV28 with TRBJ2-1, with 14 bases fitting TRBD2. The junction had 8 bases not matched to a gene; V was cut back by 7 bases and J by 9 bases. Per the germline V gene, CDR1 is MDHEN and CDR2 is SYDVKM. CDR3 length equals 15 residues. CDR3 sequence (DNA): TGTGCCAGCACCCTGGGACTAGCGGGAGTTGGTGAGCAGTTCTTC. It translates to CASTLGLAGVGEQFF. Supplemented by reference TRBV28 and TRBJ2-1, the full variable domain reads DVKVTQSSRYLVKRTGEKVFLECVQDMDHENMFWYRQDPGLGLRLIYFSYDVKMKEKGDIPEGYSVSREKKERFSLILESASTNQTSMYLCASTLGLAGVGEQFFGPGTRLTVL.